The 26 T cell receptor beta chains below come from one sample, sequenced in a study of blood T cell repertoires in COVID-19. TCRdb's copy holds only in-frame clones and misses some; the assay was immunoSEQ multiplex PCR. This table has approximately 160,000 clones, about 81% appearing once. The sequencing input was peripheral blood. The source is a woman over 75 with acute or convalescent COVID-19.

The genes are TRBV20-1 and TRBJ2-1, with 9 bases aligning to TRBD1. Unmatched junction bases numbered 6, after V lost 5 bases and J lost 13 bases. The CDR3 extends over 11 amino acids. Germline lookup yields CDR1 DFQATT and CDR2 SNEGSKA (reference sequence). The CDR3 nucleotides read TGCAGTGCTCGCAAGGGACAGGGTCAGTTCTTC. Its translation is CSARKGQGQFF.

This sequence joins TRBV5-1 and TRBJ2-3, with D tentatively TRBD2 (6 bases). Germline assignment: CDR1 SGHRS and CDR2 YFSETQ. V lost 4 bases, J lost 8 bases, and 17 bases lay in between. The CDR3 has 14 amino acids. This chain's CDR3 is CASSTLAEQGTQYF. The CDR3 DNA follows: TGCGCCAGCAGCACCTTAGCGGAGCAGGGTACGCAGTATTTT.

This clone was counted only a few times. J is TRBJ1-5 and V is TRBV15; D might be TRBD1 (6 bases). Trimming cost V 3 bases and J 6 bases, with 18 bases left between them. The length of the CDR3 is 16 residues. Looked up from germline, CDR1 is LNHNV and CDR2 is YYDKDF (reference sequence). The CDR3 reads CATSRNLEQGSQPQHF. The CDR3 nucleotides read TGTGCCACCAGCAGGAACTTAGAACAGGGAAGTCAGCCCCAGCATTTT.

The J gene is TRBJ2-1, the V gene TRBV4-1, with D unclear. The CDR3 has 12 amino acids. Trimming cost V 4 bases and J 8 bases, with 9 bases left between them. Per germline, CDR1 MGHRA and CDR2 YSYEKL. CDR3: CASSRDSYEQFF. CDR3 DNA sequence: TGCGCCAGCAGCCGAGACTCTTATGAGCAGTTCTTC.

The CDR3 sequence: CASSPDRGAGYTF. CDR3 DNA sequence: TGTGCCAGTAGTCCCGACAGGGGTGCTGGCTACACCTTC. The V gene is TRBV19, the J gene TRBJ1-2, with 8 nucleotides matching TRBD1. The V gene's germline CDR1 is LNHDA and CDR2 SQIVND (reference sequence). V dropped 5 bases and J dropped 7; count of bases not matched to a gene: 6. The CDR3 extends over 13 amino acids.

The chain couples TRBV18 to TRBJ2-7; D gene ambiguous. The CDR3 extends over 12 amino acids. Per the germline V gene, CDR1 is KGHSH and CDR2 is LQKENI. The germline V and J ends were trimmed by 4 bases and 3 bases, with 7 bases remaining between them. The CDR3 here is CASSLPSYEQYF. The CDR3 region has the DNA TGTGCCAGCTCACTTCCCAGCTACGAGCAGTACTTC.

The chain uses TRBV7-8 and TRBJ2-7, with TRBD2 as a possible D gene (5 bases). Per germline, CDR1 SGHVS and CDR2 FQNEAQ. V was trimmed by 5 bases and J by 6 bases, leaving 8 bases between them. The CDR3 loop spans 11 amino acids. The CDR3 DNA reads TGTGCCAGCAGCCAAGCGGCCGAGCAGTACTTC. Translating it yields CASSQAAEQYF.

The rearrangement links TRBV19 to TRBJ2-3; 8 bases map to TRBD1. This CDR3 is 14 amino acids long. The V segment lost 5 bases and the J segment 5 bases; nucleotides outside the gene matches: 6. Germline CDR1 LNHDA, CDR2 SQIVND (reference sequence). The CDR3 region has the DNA TGTGCCAGTAGTCAGGGGGCGCGAGGAGATACGCAGTATTTT. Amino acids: CASSQGARGDTQYF.

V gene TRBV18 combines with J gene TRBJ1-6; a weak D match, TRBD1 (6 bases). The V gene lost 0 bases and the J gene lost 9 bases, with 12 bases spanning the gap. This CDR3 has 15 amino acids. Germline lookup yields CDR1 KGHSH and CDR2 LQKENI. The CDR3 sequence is CASSPPGGASSPLHF. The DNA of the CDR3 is TGTGCCAGCTCACCACCGGGGGGGGCCAGTTCACCCCTCCACTTT. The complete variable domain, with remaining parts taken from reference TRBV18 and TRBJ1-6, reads NAGVMQNPRHLVRRRGQEARLRCSPMKGHSHVYWYRQLPEEGLKFMVYLQKENIIDESGMPKERFSAEFPKEGPSILRIQQVVRGDSAAYFCASSPPGGASSPLHFGNGTRLTVT.

The CDR3 protein is CASSQALGLAGNYEQYF. DNA for the CDR3: TGTGCCAGCAGCCAAGCCTTGGGACTAGCGGGGAACTACGAGCAGTACTTC. This chain links TRBV3-1 (or the pseudogene TRBV3-2) with TRBJ2-7, with 13 bases that match TRBD2. Germline CDR1 and CDR2: LGHDT and YNNKEL (reference sequence). The V segment lost 1 base and the J segment 3 bases; nucleotides outside the gene matches: 6. The CDR3 runs to 17 residues.

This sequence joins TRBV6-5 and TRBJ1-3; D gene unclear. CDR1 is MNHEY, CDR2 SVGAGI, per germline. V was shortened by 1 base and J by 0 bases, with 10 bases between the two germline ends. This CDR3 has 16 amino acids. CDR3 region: CASSYLAATSGNTIYF. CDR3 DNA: TGTGCCAGCAGTTACTTGGCGGCCACCTCTGGAAACACCATATATTTT.

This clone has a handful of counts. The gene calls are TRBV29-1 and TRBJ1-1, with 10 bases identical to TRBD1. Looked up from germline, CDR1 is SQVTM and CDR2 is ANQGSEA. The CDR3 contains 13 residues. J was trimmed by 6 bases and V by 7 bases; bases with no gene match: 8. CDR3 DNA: TGCAGCGCACGGGACAGGGGTGGGGCTGAAGCTTTCTTT. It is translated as CSARDRGGAEAFF.

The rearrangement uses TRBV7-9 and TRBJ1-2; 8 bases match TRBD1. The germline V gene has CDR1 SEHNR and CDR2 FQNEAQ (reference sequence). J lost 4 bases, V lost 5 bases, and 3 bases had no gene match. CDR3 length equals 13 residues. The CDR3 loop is CASSPDRAYGYTF. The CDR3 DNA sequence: TGTGCCAGCAGCCCGGACAGGGCCTATGGCTACACCTTC.

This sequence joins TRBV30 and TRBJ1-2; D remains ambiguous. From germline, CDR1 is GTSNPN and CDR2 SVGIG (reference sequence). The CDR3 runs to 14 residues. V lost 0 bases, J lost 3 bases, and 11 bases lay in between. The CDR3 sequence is CAWSVFVPYYGYTF. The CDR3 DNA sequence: TGTGCCTGGAGTGTATTTGTCCCCTACTATGGCTACACCTTC.

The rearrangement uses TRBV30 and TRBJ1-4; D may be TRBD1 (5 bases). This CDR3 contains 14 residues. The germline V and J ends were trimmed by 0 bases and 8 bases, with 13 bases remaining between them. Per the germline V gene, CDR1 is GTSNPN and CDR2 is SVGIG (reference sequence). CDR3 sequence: CAWSVGTRAEKLFF. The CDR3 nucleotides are TGTGCCTGGAGTGTAGGGACTAGGGCGGAAAAACTGTTTTTT.

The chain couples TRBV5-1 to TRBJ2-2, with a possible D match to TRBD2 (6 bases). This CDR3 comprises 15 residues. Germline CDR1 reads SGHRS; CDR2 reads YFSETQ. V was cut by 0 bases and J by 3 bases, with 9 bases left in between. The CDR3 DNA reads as TGCGCCAGCAGCTTGGAGCCGGGAGACACCGGGGAGCTGTTTTTT. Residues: CASSLEPGDTGELFF. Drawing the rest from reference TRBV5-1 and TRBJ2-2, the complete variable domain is KAGVTQTPRYLIKTRGQQVTLSCSPISGHRSVSWYQQTPGQGLQFLFEYFSETQRNKGNFPGRFSGRQFSNSRSEMNVSTLELGDSALYLCASSLEPGDTGELFFGEGSRLTVL.

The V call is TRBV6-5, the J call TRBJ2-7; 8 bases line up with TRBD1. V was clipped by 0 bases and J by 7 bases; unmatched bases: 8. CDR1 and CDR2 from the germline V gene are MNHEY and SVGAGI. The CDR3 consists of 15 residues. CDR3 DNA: TGTGCCAGCAGTTACTCTGGGCAGGGGGCGATGGAGCAGTACTTC. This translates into CASSYSGQGAMEQYF.

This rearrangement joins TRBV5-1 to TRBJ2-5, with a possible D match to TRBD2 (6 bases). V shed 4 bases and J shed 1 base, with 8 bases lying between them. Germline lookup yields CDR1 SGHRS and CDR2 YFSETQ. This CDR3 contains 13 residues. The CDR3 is CASSPGVQETQYF. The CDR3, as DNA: TGCGCCAGCAGCCCGGGGGTCCAAGAGACCCAGTACTTC.

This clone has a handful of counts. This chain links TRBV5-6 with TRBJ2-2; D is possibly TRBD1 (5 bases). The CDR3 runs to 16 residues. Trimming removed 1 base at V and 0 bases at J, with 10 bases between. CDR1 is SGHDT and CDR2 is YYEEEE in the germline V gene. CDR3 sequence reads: CASSLIGAPNTGELFF. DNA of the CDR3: TGTGCCAGCAGCTTGATAGGGGCGCCGAACACCGGGGAGCTGTTTTTT.

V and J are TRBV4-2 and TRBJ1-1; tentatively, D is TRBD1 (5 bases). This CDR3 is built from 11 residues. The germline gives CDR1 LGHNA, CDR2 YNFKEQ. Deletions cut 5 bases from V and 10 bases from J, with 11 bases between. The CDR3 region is CASSMQGRAFF. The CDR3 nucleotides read TGTGCCAGCAGCATGCAGGGAAGAGCTTTCTTT.

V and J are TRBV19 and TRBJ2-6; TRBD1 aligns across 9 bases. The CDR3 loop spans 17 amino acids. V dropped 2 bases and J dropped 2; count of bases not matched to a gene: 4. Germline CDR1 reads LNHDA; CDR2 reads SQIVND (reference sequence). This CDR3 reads CASSISGTGTGANVLTF. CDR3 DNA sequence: TGTGCCAGTAGTATATCTGGGACAGGGACTGGGGCCAACGTCCTGACTTTC.

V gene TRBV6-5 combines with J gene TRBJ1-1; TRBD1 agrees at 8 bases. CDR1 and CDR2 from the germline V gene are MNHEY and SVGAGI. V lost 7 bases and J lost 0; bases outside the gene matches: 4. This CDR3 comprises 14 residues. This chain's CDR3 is CASTDRGLNTEAFF. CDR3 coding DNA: TGTGCCAGCACCGACAGGGGTTTGAACACTGAAGCTTTCTTT.

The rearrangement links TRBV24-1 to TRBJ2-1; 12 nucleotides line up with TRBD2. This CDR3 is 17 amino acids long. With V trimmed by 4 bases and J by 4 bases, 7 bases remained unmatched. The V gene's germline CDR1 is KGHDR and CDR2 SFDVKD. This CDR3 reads CATSDGLAGSWYNEQFF. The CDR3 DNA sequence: TGTGCCACCAGTGACGGACTAGCGGGATCCTGGTACAATGAGCAGTTCTTC.

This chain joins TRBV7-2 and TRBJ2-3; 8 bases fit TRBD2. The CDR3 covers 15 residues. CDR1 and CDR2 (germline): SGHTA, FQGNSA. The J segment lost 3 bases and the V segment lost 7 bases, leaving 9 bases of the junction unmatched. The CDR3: CASTAGGQGTDTQYF. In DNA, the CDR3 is TGTGCCAGCACCGCGGGGGGCCAAGGAACAGATACGCAGTATTTT.

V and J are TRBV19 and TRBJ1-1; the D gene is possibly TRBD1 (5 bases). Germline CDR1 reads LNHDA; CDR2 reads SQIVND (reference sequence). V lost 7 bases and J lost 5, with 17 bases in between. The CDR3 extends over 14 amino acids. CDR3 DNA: TGTGCCAGTACCTTTGGGGCTCTCAAGACTGAAGCTTTCTTT. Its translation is CASTFGALKTEAFF.

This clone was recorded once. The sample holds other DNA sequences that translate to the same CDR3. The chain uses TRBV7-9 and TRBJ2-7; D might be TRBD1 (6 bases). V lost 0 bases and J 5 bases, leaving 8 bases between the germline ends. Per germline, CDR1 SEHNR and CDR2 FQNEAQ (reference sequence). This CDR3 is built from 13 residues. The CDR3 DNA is TGTGCCAGCAGCTTAGCACAGGGTCACGAGCAGTACTTC. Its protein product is CASSLAQGHEQYF.